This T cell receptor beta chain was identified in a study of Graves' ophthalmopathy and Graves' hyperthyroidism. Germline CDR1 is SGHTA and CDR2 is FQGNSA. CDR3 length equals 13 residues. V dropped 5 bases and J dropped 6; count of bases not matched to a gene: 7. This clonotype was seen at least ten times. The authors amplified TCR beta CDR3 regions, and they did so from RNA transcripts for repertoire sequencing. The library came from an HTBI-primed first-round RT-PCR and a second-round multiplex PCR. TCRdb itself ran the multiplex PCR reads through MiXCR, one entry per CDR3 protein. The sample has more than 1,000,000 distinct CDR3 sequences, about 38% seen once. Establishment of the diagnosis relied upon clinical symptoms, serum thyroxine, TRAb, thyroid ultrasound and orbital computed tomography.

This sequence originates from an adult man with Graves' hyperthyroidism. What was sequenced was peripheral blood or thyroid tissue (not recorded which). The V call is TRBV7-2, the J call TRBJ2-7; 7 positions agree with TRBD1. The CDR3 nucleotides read TGTGCCAGCAGCCAAATGACAGGGACCGAGCAGTACTTC. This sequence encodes CASSQMTGTEQYF.